This T cell receptor beta chain was sequenced for a study of blood T cell repertoires in COVID-19. Sequencing used immunoSEQ multiplex PCR; TCRdb keeps in-frame clones, though not all of them. The sample yields 250,000 or so clones, around nine tenths seen once. The study assigned cohorts using participant-reported clinical history. CDR1 and CDR2 from the germline V gene are DFQATT and SNEGSKA (reference sequence). Trimming cost V 3 bases and J 0 bases, with 6 bases left between them. The CDR3 sequence is 13 residues long. The chain couples TRBV20-1 to TRBJ2-4; D remains unclear. The sample was PBMCs or T cells enriched from blood (not recorded which). The receptor was isolated from a woman under 40 who had been exposed to COVID-19. DNA of the CDR3: TGCAGTGCTAGTGGTCTAGCCAAAAACATTCAGTACTTC. Amino acids: CSASGLAKNIQYF.